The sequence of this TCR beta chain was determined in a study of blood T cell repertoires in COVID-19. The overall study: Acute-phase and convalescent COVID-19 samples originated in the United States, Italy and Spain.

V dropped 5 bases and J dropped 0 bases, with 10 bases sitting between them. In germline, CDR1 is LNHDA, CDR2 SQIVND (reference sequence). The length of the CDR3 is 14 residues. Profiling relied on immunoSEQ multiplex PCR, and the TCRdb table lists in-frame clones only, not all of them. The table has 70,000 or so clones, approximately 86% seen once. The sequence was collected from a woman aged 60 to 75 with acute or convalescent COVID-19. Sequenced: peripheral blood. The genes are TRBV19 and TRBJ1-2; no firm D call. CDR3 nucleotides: TGTGCCAGTAGTCGGGTAGAGGCTAACTATGGCTACACCTTC. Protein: CASSRVEANYGYTF.